These T cell receptor beta chains were read from a single sample in a study of human thymus T cells. Data came from immunoSEQ multiplex PCR; TCRdb stores just in-frame clones and leaves some out. The table shows under 70,000 clones, with 85% to 95% occurring only once. The sequenced sample was blood. These receptors all stem from a boy in the first two years of life with a congenital heart defect but otherwise immunologically healthy. Both conserved end residues are part of each CDR3. A D gene is named only where the DNA matches it firmly. Clone size appears in some rows only: once, few, many, or a class for an expanded clone.

V gene	D gene	J gene	clone size	CDR3 DNA	CDR3 protein
TRBV5-1	NA	TRBJ2-6	NA	TGCGCCAGCAACCAGGATCCTGGGGCCAACGTCCTGACTTTC	CASNQDPGANVLTF
TRBV12-5	TRBD1	TRBJ1-5	NA	TGTGCTAGTGGTTTGACAGGGGGTCAGCCCCAGCATTTT	CASGLTGGQPQHF
TRBV5-6	TRBD2	TRBJ2-3	NA	TGTGCCAGCAGCCGCCTCCCTAGCGGGAGGGCCGCAGATACGCAGTATTTT	CASSRLPSGRAADTQYF
TRBV6-1	TRBD1	TRBJ1-1	NA	TGTGCCAGCAGTGCAACAGGGGACACTGAAGCTTTCTTT	CASSATGDTEAFF
TRBV5-4	NA	TRBJ2-2	NA	TGTGCCAGCAGCTTGGAGGCAGGGACCTACGGGGAGCTGTTTTTT	CASSLEAGTYGELFF
TRBV19	NA	TRBJ1-1	NA	TGTGCCAGTAGTATAGCCTTTAAACAGGTTATGAACACTGAAGCTTTCTTT	CASSIAFKQVMNTEAFF
TRBV5-1	NA	TRBJ2-3	NA	TGCGCCAGCAGCTTCAGCCATATCAGGGGTGGGGCAGATACGCAGTATTTT	CASSFSHIRGGADTQYF
TRBV5-4	NA	TRBJ1-2	NA	TGTGCCAGCAGCTATCAATTTCGACAGATCTATGGCTACACCTTC	CASSYQFRQIYGYTF
TRBV28	NA	TRBJ1-1	NA	TGTGCCAGCAGTATACCATTCGGACAGTCCACGAACACTGAAGCTTTCTTT	CASSIPFGQSTNTEAFF
TRBV4-2	TRBD1	TRBJ2-3	NA	TGTGCCAGCAGCCAATGGGGGACAGGAGCTATCAATGCAGATACGCAGTATTTT	CASSQWGTGAINADTQYF
TRBV5-4	TRBD2	TRBJ2-4	once	TGTGCCAGCAGCTTGGCGGGAGGTGGAAACATTCAGTACTTC	CASSLAGGGNIQYF
TRBV5-6	TRBD2	TRBJ2-5	NA	TGTGCCAGCAGCTTACTAACTAGCGGGGGGGCACAAGAGACCCAGTACTTC	CASSLLTSGGAQETQYF
TRBV5-8	NA	TRBJ2-5	NA	TGTGCCAGCAGCTTCCGGGACACCCGGGGAGAGACCCAGTACTTC	CASSFRDTRGETQYF
TRBV5-1	TRBD2	TRBJ2-3	NA	TGCGCCAGCAGCCTCTTTTCGGGGAGGGACACAGATACGCAGTATTTT	CASSLFSGRDTDTQYF
TRBV19	TRBD2	TRBJ2-1	NA	TGTGCCAGTAGTAGCGGGAGGCCCTTATACAATGAGCAGTTCTTC	CASSSGRPLYNEQFF
TRBV5-1	TRBD2	TRBJ2-2	NA	TGCGCCAGCAGCTTATTCCGGACTAGCACCAACACCGGGGAGCTGTTTTTT	CASSLFRTSTNTGELFF
TRBV29-1	NA	TRBJ1-2	NA	TGCAGCGTTGAACAGGATTCCCGGCGGGGCTACACCTTC	CSVEQDSRRGYTF
TRBV27	NA	TRBJ2-7	NA	TGTGCCAGCAGTTTTCAGGGACTCTCCTACGAGCAGTACTTC	CASSFQGLSYEQYF
TRBV11-2	NA	TRBJ1-1	NA	TGTGCCAGCAACTACGACGTATTTCGCCCTGAAGCTTTCTTT	CASNYDVFRPEAFF
TRBV27	TRBD1	TRBJ2-7	NA	TGTGCCAGCAGTTCCGGACAGGCGAACGAGCAGTACTTC	CASSSGQANEQYF
TRBV5-4	TRBD2	TRBJ2-7	NA	TGTGCCAGCAGTCTAGCGGGGGGGGAGTACGAGCAGTACTTC	CASSLAGGEYEQYF
TRBV6-5	NA	TRBJ2-3	NA	TGTGCCAGCAGTTACGAAGGTTCTAGCACAGATACGCAGTATTTT	CASSYEGSSTDTQYF
TRBV19	NA	TRBJ1-5	NA	TGTGCCAGTACCCCGGGACGTAGCAATCAGCCCCAGCATTTT	CASTPGRSNQPQHF
TRBV7-2	NA	TRBJ1-1	NA	TGTGCCAGCAGCTTATGGGCAGGGGACACTGAAGCTTTCTTT	CASSLWAGDTEAFF
TRBV19	NA	TRBJ1-5	once	TGTGCCAGTAGTATGGAAGGAGGTCAGCCCCAGCATTTT	CASSMEGGQPQHF
TRBV25-1	TRBD1	TRBJ2-2	NA	TGTGCCAGCAGGGGTCGGGACAGGGAAAACACCGGGGAGCTGTTTTTT	CASRGRDRENTGELFF
TRBV29-1	NA	TRBJ1-2	NA	TGCAGCGTTGGTGGGACAATGAACTACACCTTC	CSVGGTMNYTF
TRBV5-4	NA	TRBJ2-7	NA	TGTGCCAGCAGCTCTGACGGGGTCTACTACGAGCAGTACTTC	CASSSDGVYYEQYF
TRBV4-2	NA	TRBJ2-1	NA	TGTGCCAGCAGCCCTCAGGGGGCGGGGGGCTCCAATGAGCAGTTCTTC	CASSPQGAGGSNEQFF
TRBV2	TRBD2	TRBJ2-2	NA	TGTGCCAGCAGCCGCGGACTAGCCCTGAGCACCGGGGAGCTGTTTTTT	CASSRGLALSTGELFF
TRBV9	TRBD1	TRBJ1-3	once	TGTGCCAGCAGCTCGGACAGGGAACGAGTCGAGGACACCATATATTTT	CASSSDRERVEDTIYF
TRBV6-6	TRBD1	TRBJ2-1	NA	TGTGCCAGCACCAAAGGGGACAGGGGCAACTACAATGAGCAGTTCTTC	CASTKGDRGNYNEQFF
TRBV19	TRBD2	TRBJ2-5	NA	TGTGCCAGTATGCGGACTAGCGAGGGGGGAGGGACCCAGTACTTC	CASMRTSEGGGTQYF
TRBV19	NA	TRBJ2-4	once	TGTGCCACCGCGTCGGGCCCATTCATTCAGTACTTC	CATASGPFIQYF
TRBV7-2	NA	TRBJ2-5	NA	TGTGCCAGCAGCTTGGGTAGGCTAGCCCTACTCCAAGAGACCCAGTACTTC	CASSLGRLALLQETQYF